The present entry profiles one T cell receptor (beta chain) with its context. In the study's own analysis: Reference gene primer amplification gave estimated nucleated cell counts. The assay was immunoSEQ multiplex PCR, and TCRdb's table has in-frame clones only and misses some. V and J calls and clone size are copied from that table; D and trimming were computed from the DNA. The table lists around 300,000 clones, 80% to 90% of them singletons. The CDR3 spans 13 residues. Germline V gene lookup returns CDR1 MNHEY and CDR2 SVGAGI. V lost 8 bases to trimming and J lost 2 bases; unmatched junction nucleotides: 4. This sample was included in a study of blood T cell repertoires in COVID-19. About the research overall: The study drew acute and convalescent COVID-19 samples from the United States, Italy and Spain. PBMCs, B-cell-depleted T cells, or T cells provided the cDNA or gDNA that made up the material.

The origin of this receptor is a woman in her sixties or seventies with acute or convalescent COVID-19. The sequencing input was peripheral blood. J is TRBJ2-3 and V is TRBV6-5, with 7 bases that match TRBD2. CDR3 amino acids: CASGLAATDTQYF. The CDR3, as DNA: TGTGCCAGCGGTCTAGCGGCCACAGATACGCAGTATTTT.